This paragraph covers one T cell receptor beta chain sequence. The same CDR3 can be traced to other DNA sequences in this sample. The sample belongs to a study of blood T cell repertoires in COVID-19. Study details: Some COVID-19 samples were acute and others convalescent; all came from the United States, Italy and Spain. PBMCs, B-cell-depleted T cells, or T cells provided the cDNA or gDNA that made up the material.

In the authors' workflow: Reference gene primer amplification in the assay estimated nucleated cell counts. Repertoires were generated with immunoSEQ multiplex PCR, while TCRdb's copy carries only in-frame clones and drops some. V, J and clone size are taken as reported in that table, and D and trimming were inferred from the DNA itself. The repertoire consists of 150,000 to 200,000 clones, with 86% occurring once and the leading ten covering 5.5% to 8.5%. The length of the CDR3 is 13 residues. The J segment lost 5 bases and the V segment lost 2 bases, leaving 0 bases of the junction unmatched. Germline V CDR1 and CDR2: SGDLS, YYNGEE.

This clonotype originated in a woman older than 75 in a cohort sampled during active or convalescent COVID-19. The sequencing sample was made of peripheral blood. The chain joins TRBV9 to TRBJ1-5; 8 nucleotides align to TRBD1. The CDR3 region has the DNA TGTGCCAGCAGCGTGGACAGGGATCAGCCCCAGCATTTT. This gives the protein CASSVDRDQPQHF.